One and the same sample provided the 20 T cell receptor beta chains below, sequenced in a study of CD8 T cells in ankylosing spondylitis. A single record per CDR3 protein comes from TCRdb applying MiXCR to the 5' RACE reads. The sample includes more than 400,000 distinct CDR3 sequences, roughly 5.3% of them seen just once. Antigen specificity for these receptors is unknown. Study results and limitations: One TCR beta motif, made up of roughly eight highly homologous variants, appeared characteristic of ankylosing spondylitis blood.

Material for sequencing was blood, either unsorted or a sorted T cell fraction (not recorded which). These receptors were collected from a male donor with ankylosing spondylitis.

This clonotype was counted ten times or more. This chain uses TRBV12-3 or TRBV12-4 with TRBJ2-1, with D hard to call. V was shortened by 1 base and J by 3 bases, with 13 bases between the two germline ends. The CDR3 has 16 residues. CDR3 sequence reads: CASSLGVQGLYNEQFF. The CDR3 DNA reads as TGTGCCAGCAGTTTAGGGGTCCAAGGGCTCTACAATGAGCAGTTCTTC.

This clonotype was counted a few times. The CDR3 nucleotides are TGTGCCAGTAGTATACGGGACAGGGCTCCCTACGAGCAGTACTTC. Its translation is CASSIRDRAPYEQYF. This sequence joins TRBV19 and TRBJ2-7; 9 nucleotides line up with TRBD1. V lost 2 bases to trimming and J lost 2 bases; unmatched junction nucleotides: 4. The CDR3 runs to 15 residues. From germline, CDR1 is LNHDA and CDR2 SQIVND (reference sequence).

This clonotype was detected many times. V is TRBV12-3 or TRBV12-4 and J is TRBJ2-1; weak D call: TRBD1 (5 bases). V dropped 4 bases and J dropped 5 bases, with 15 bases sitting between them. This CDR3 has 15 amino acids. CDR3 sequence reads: CASSWGKGADNEQFF. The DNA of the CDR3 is TGTGCCAGCAGTTGGGGTAAAGGGGCTGACAATGAGCAGTTCTTC.

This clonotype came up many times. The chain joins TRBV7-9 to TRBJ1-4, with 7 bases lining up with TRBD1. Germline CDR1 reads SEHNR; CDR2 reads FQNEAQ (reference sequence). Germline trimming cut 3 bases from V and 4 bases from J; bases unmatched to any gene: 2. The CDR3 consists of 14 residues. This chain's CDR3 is CASSFRQGNEKLFF. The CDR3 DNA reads TGTGCCAGCAGCTTTCGACAGGGTAATGAAAAACTGTTTTTT.

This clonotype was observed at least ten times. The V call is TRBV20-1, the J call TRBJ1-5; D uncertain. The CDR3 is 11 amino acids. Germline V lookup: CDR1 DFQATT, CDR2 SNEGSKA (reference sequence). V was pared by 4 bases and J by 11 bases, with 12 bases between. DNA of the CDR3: TGCAGTGCTACCCCCCGTCGGGCCCAGCATTTT. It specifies CSATPRRAQHF.

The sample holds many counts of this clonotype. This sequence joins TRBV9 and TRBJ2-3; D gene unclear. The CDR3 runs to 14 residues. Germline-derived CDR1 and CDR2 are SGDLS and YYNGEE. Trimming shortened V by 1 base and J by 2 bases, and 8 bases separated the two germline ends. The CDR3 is CASSVPANTDTQYF. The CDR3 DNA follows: TGTGCCAGCAGCGTACCTGCAAACACAGATACGCAGTATTTT. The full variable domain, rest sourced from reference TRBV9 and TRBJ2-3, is DSGVTQTPKHLITATGQRVTLRCSPRSGDLSVYWYQQSLDQGLQFLIQYYNGEERAKGNILERFSAQQFPDLHSELNLSSLELGDSALYFCASSVPANTDTQYFGPGTRLTVL.

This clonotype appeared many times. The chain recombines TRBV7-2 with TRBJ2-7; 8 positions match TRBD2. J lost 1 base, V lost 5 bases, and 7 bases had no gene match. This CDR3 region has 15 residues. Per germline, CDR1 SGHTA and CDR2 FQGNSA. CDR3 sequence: CASSNGLARSYEQYF. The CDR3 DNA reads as TGTGCCAGCAGCAATGGACTAGCTAGGTCCTACGAGCAGTACTTC.

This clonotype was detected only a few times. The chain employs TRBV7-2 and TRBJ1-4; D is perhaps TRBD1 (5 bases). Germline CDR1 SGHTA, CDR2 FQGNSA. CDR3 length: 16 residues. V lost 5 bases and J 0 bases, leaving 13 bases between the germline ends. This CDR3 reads CASSHLGGATNEKLFF. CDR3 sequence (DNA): TGTGCCAGCAGCCACCTGGGGGGAGCAACTAATGAAAAACTGTTTTTT.

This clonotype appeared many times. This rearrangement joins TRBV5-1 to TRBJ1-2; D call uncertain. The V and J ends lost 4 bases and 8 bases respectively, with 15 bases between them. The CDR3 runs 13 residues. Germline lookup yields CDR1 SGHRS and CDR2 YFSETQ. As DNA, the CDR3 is TGCGCCAGCAGCCTTGGACGGCTATGGGGCTACACCTTC. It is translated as CASSLGRLWGYTF.

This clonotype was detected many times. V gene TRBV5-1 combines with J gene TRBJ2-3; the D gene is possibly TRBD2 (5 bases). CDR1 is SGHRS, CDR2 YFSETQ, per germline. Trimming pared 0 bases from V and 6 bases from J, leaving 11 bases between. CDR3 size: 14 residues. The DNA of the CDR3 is TGCGCCAGCAGCTTGGGGAGCGGATTGGATACGCAGTATTTT. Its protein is CASSLGSGLDTQYF.

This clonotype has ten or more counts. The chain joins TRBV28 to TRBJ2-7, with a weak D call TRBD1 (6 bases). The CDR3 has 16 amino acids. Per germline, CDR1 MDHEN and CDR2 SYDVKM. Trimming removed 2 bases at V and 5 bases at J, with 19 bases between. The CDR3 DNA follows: TGTGCCAGCAGTTTACCCCAGGGGACAATTAATGACGAGCAGTACTTC. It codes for CASSLPQGTINDEQYF.

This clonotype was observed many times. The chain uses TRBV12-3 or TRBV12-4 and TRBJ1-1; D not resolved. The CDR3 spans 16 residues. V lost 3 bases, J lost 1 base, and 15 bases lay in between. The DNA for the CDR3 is TGTGCCAGCAGTTTTGCAGGAGGGTTAAGGAACACTGAAGCTTTCTTT. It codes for CASSFAGGLRNTEAFF.

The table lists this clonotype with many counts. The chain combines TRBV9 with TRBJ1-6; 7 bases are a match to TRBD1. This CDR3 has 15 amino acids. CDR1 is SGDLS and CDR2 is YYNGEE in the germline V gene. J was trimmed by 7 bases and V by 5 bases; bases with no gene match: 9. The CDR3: CASRDPGQLNSPLHF. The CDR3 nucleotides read TGTGCCAGCAGAGATCCGGGACAGCTAAATTCACCCCTCCACTTT.

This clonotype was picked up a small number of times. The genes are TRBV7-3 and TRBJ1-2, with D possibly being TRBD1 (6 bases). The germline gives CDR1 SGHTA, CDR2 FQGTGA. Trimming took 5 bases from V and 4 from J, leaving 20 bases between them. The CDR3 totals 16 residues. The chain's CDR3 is CASSIPEGGSPYGYTF. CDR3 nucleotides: TGTGCCAGCAGCATACCAGAGGGGGGGTCACCCTATGGCTACACCTTC.

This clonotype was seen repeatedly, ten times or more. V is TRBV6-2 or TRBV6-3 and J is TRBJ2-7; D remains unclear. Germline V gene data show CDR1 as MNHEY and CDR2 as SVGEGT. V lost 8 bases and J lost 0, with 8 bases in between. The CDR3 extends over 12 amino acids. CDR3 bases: TGTGCCAGCCAGGATTACTCCTACGAGCAGTACTTC. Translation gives CASQDYSYEQYF.

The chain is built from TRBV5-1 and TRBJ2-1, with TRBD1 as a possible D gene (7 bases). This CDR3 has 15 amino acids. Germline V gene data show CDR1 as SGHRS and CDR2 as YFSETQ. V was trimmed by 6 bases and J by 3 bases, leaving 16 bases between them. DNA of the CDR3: TGCGCCAGCACCCCGGAGGGGGCTTACTACAATGAGCAGTTCTTC. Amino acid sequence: CASTPEGAYYNEQFF.

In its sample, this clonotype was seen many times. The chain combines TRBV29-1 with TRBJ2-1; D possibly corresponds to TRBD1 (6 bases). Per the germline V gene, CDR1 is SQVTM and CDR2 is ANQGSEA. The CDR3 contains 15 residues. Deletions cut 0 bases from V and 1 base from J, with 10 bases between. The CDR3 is CSVEDQQGSYNEQFF. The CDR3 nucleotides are TGCAGCGTTGAAGATCAGCAGGGGTCCTACAATGAGCAGTTCTTC.

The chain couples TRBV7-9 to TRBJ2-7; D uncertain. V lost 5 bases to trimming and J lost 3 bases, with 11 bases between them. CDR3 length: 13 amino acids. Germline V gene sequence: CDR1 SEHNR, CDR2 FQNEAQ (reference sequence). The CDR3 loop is CASSETMGYEQYF. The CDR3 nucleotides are TGTGCCAGCAGCGAAACGATGGGCTACGAGCAGTACTTC.

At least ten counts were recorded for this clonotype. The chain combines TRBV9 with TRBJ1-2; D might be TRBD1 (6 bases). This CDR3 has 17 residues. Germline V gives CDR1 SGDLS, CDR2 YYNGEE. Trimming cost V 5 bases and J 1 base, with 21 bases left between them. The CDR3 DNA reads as TGTGCCAGCAGTGTCTGGGGGGCGCGAGGTCGTAACTATGGCTACACCTTC. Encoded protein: CASSVWGARGRNYGYTF.

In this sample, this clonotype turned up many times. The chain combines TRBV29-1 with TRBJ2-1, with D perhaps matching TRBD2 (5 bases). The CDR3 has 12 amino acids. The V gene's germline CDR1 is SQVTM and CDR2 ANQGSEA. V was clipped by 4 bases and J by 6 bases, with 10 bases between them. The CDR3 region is CSVGLPPNEQFF. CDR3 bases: TGCAGCGTTGGACTACCTCCCAATGAGCAGTTCTTC.